What follows are 12 T cell receptor beta chains derived from one specimen sequenced in a study of blood T cell repertoires in COVID-19. The data were produced by immunoSEQ multiplex PCR, yet TCRdb's version contains in-frame clones alone and is incomplete. Altogether under 200,000 clones are present, 88% being singletons, with the ten largest covering 1.5% to 2%. Sequenced material: peripheral blood. Receptor source: a young man with active or convalescent COVID-19.

The chain joins TRBV19 to TRBJ2-3; 8 bases fit TRBD2. The length of the CDR3 is 16 residues. Per germline, CDR1 LNHDA and CDR2 SQIVND (reference sequence). J was trimmed by 2 bases and V by 4 bases; bases with no gene match: 8. The chain's CDR3 is CASSTPGGGFTDTQYF. CDR3 DNA: TGTGCCAGTAGTACCCCGGGCGGGGGGTTCACAGATACGCAGTATTTT.

This chain connects TRBV5-1 to TRBJ1-1; no clear D. The CDR3 is 13 amino acids. V dropped 6 bases and J dropped 1 base, with 10 bases sitting between them. The germline V gene has CDR1 SGHRS and CDR2 YFSETQ. The CDR3 sequence: CASTYRGNTEAFF. The DNA of the CDR3 is TGCGCCAGCACGTATCGGGGGAACACTGAAGCTTTCTTT.

The V call is TRBV27, the J call TRBJ1-2; 8 nucleotides align to TRBD1. There are 13 residues in the CDR3. From germline, CDR1 is MNHEY and CDR2 SMNVEV (reference sequence). The V and J ends lost 4 bases and 8 bases, in that order; junction bases with no gene match: 6. In DNA form, the CDR3 reads TGTGCCAGCAGTTCCTGGACAGGGTACGGCTACACCTTC. It specifies CASSSWTGYGYTF.

J is TRBJ2-7 and V is TRBV19, with D possibly matching TRBD2 (6 bases). Germline V CDR1 and CDR2: LNHDA, SQIVND (reference sequence). V was shortened by 3 bases and J by 5 bases, with 11 bases between the two germline ends. The CDR3 spans 13 residues. The CDR3 DNA sequence: TGTGCCAGTAGTATCCGGGACTGGGACGAGCAGTACTTC. Translating gives CASSIRDWDEQYF.

This chain connects TRBV5-5 to TRBJ1-3, with unresolved D. Trimming removed 1 base from V and 4 bases from J, with 21 bases in between. This CDR3 is built from 18 residues. CDR1 SGHKS and CDR2 YYEKEE come from the germline V gene (reference sequence). Here the CDR3 reads CASSLLLGDRRRGNTIYF. DNA of the CDR3: TGTGCCAGCAGCTTGCTTCTCGGGGATCGCAGGAGGGGAAACACCATATATTTT.

The gene calls are TRBV2 and TRBJ2-1; a possible D gene is TRBD1 (5 bases). Per germline, CDR1 SNHLY and CDR2 FYNNEI. The CDR3 is 11 residues long. Trimming took off 9 bases at V and 4 bases at J, with 7 bases between the two ends. The CDR3 sequence is CASRGYNEQFF. In DNA form, the CDR3 reads TGTGCCAGTAGGGGTTACAATGAGCAGTTCTTC.

J is TRBJ2-5 and V is TRBV9; the match to TRBD2 covers 13 bases. The germline V gene encodes CDR1 SGDLS and CDR2 YYNGEE. The CDR3 runs to 16 residues. With V trimmed by 2 bases and J by 5 bases, 6 bases remained unmatched. The CDR3, as DNA: TGTGCCAGCAGCGTCGGACTAGCGGGAGTTGGGGAGACCCAGTACTTC. Its translation: CASSVGLAGVGETQYF.

The rearrangement joins TRBV15 to TRBJ2-7, with TRBD2 identical over 7 bases. CDR3 length: 14 residues. V lost 5 bases to trimming and J lost 5 bases; unmatched junction nucleotides: 9. CDR1 and CDR2 (germline): LNHNV, YYDKDF (reference sequence). The CDR3 nucleotides are TGTGCCACCAGCGTAACGACTAGCTTCCACGAGCAGTACTTC. The encoded protein is CATSVTTSFHEQYF.

In this sample, this clone turned up a few times. The rearrangement uses TRBV5-4 and TRBJ2-7; 11 bases align to TRBD1. V lost 4 bases to trimming and J lost 3 bases; unmatched junction nucleotides: 6. The CDR3 runs 15 residues. Germline lookup yields CDR1 SGHNT and CDR2 YYREEE (reference sequence). CDR3 coding DNA: TGTGCCAGCAGCGGCGGACAGGGGGCATTCTACGAGCAGTACTTC. This gives the protein CASSGGQGAFYEQYF.

This clone was seen only once. The chain uses TRBV18 and TRBJ2-1; TRBD2 matches 11 bases. CDR1 is KGHSH, CDR2 LQKENI, per germline. This CDR3 comprises 15 residues. V shed 4 bases and J 8 bases; nucleotides not matched to a gene: 7. For the CDR3, the DNA is TGTGCCAGCTCACTGAGGACTAGCGGGCTAGATGAGCAGTTCTTC. This sequence encodes CASSLRTSGLDEQFF.

The chain joins TRBV7-2 to TRBJ1-6, with 8 positions matching TRBD1. The length of the CDR3 is 17 residues. The J segment lost 10 bases and the V segment lost 1 base, leaving 12 bases of the junction unmatched. Germline V gene sequence: CDR1 SGHTA, CDR2 FQGNSA. CDR3 nucleotide sequence: TGTGCCAGCAGCTTAGTCCCCATAACAGGGGGTGGATCACCCCTCCACTTT. It is translated as CASSLVPITGGGSPLHF.

The genes are TRBV11-2 and TRBJ1-1, with a possible D match to TRBD1 (5 bases). The CDR3 totals 14 residues. The germline CDR1 and CDR2 sequences are SGHAT and FQNNGV. V gave up 7 bases and J gave up 4 bases, with 16 bases separating them. The CDR3 is CASNSGGGGTEAFF. The CDR3 DNA sequence: TGTGCCAGCAACTCGGGCGGGGGGGGCACTGAAGCTTTCTTT.